This T cell receptor beta chain was sequenced during a study of glioma-infiltrating T cells. The V end was cut by 2 bases, the J end by 0 bases, with 7 bases between. The length of the CDR3 is 14 residues. The germline CDR1 and CDR2 sequences are LGHNA and YNFKEQ. Amplification of TCR alpha and beta CDR3 regions from RNA used iRepertoire nested multiplex PCR. For one-step reverse transcription and amplification, roughly 85-450 ng of tissue mRNA or PBMC total RNA was used. TCRdb called the multiplex PCR reads again in MiXCR, with one record for every CDR3 protein. The sample contains roughly 20,000 distinct CDR3 sequences, around 25% of which appear only once. This clonotype has at least ten counts.

The sample taken for sequencing was glioma tissue, nonneoplastic brain tissue, or PBMCs (not recorded which). This clonotype originated in a human donor with low-grade glioma or glioblastoma, undergoing nonglioma brain surgery, or in good health (not recorded which). V is TRBV4-2 and J is TRBJ1-1, with D maybe TRBD1 (5 bases). The CDR3 DNA is TGTGCCAGCAGCCAACGGGGGATGAACACTGAAGCTTTCTTT. Protein: CASSQRGMNTEAFF.